This TCR beta chain derives from a study of T cell responses to AZD1222 COVID-19 vaccine. General study points: The peak T cell response came first, and repertoires were sampled only after it. Variant regions that are unmutated are reportedly the target of nearly half of spike-specific TCRs. Spike regions recognized by vaccine-associated CD4 TCRs spanned the protein, led by 160-218 and 743-854.

To note about this clone: Its antigen is as yet unknown.

The V gene lost 5 bases and the J gene lost 1 base, with 11 bases spanning the gap. Germline V gene data show CDR1 as LNHDA and CDR2 as SQIVND (reference sequence). This CDR3 comprises 14 residues. Profiling relied on immunoSEQ multiplex PCR, and the TCRdb table lists in-frame clones only, not all of them. This table lists around 140,000 clones. The receptor comes from an adult in good health. This chain joins TRBV19 and TRBJ1-1, with D possibly TRBD1 on 5 matching bases. Sequencing was done on a sample of peripheral blood. The CDR3 sequence is CASSFRGTNTEAFF. The CDR3 nucleotides are TGTGCCAGTAGTTTCCGGGGCACGAACACTGAAGCTTTCTTT.